This TCR beta chain was sequenced in a study of beta chain features in type 1 diabetes. For the study at large: Summed over all samples, the examined sorted cells came to 95 million to 130 million.

With regard to this clone: Its antigen is unknown.

V lost 7 bases and J lost 15, with 20 bases in between. The CDR3 loop spans 12 amino acids. Germline V gene data show CDR1 as MNHNS and CDR2 as SASEGT. Study-wide findings and caveats: Among all four CD4+ subsets, Type 1 diabetes patients had TCRB CDR3s that were moderately but significantly shorter. Junctions at VDJ sites from type 1 diabetes patients had fewer insertions and more deletions.

All of the isolated RNA was reverse transcribed, so expressed TCRB transcripts were sequenced. TCRdb keeps only in-frame clones here, not all; method: immunoSEQ multiplex PCR. The data contain about 340,000 clones, approximately 8.2% of them singletons. V and J are TRBV6-1 and TRBJ2-3, with a tentative D call TRBD2 (7 bases). This receptor was taken from a woman aged 18-30 years in good health. Sequenced material: central memory CD4+ T cells from blood. In DNA, the CDR3 is TGTGCCAGCACCCTCACCGGGGGGCGCTCTTATTTT. Translated, it gives CASTLTGGRSYF.